The 10 T cell receptor beta chains below all came from one sample that was sequenced in a study of shared clonotypes between healthy human individuals. The repertoire was sequenced with immunoSEQ multiplex PCR; TCRdb's copy has only in-frame clones and lacks some. The table records fewer than 700,000 clones, roughly 72% of them present only once. Sequenced material: PBMCs. These receptors were collected from a middle-aged woman in good health. Some clones in this sample may be carry-over from other donors' samples.

The V and J genes are TRBV5-6 and TRBJ1-2; 7 bases line up with TRBD1. The CDR3 runs 14 residues. Germline CDR1 reads SGHDT; CDR2 reads YYEEEE. Losses at the gene ends were 0 bases for V and 6 bases for J; bases not matched to a gene: 5. The CDR3 region has the DNA TGTGCCAGCAGCTTGGTATCAGGGGGAGATGGCTACACCTTC. It encodes CASSLVSGGDGYTF.

This chain links TRBV2 with TRBJ2-7, with 7 bases identical to TRBD1. The germline CDR1 and CDR2 sequences are SNHLY and FYNNEI. Trimming cost V 0 bases and J 2 bases; bases outside gene matches: 1. The CDR3 spans 14 residues. CDR3 coding DNA: TGTGCCAGCAGTGAAGCGGGACAGCCCTACGAGCAGTACTTC. Translated: CASSEAGQPYEQYF.

This clone was counted many times. The same CDR3 arises from other DNA sequences in this sample as well. The chain links TRBV11-2 to TRBJ2-4; the D gene is possibly TRBD1 (6 bases). Germline V gene lookup returns CDR1 SGHAT and CDR2 FQNNGV. CDR3 length equals 16 residues. The V end was cut by 5 bases, the J end by 2 bases, with 16 bases between. CDR3 in amino acids: CASSRLQGSSKNIQYF. DNA of the CDR3: TGTGCCAGCAGCCGTTTGCAGGGGTCCTCCAAAAACATTCAGTACTTC.

J is TRBJ2-5 and V is TRBV28, with 11 bases that match TRBD2. The CDR3 runs to 15 residues. After removal of 6 bases from V and 5 bases from J, the junction contained 8 bases not matched to a gene. Germline lookup yields CDR1 MDHEN and CDR2 SYDVKM. CDR3 in DNA: TGTGCCAGCAGGGTAGCGGGAGGGCCTGTCGAGACCCAGTACTTC. Translated, it gives CASRVAGGPVETQYF.

This chain joins TRBV6-6 and TRBJ2-5; 10 bases line up with TRBD2. Losses at the gene ends were 3 bases for V and 4 bases for J; bases not matched to a gene: 2. Looked up from germline, CDR1 is MNHNY and CDR2 is SVGAGI (reference sequence). The CDR3 is 14 residues long. The chain's CDR3 is CASSYLAGVETQYF. DNA of the CDR3: TGTGCCAGCAGTTATCTAGCGGGGGTAGAGACCCAGTACTTC.

There are many counts of this clone. V is TRBV28 and J is TRBJ1-5, with D possibly matching TRBD1 (5 bases). The CDR3 has 16 amino acids. V lost 0 bases to trimming and J lost 1 base, with 10 bases between them. Germline V gene sequence: CDR1 MDHEN, CDR2 SYDVKM. CDR3 sequence reads: CASSLWFGDSNQPQHF. As DNA, the CDR3 is TGTGCCAGCAGTTTATGGTTCGGGGACAGCAATCAGCCCCAGCATTTT.

The V call is TRBV30, the J call TRBJ2-1; 12 bases agree with TRBD2. Losses at the gene ends were 0 bases for V and 1 base for J; bases not matched to a gene: 1. CDR3 length: 16 residues. Germline-derived CDR1 and CDR2 are GTSNPN and SVGIG (reference sequence). In DNA, the CDR3 is TGTGCCTGGAGTGTAGGACTAGCGGGATCCTACAATGAGCAGTTCTTC. This encodes CAWSVGLAGSYNEQFF.

J is TRBJ1-1 and V is TRBV10-3, with D uncertain. With 6 bases removed from V and 3 bases from J, the gap between germline ends came to 11 bases. Germline CDR1 reads ENHRY; CDR2 reads SYGVKD. This CDR3 has 13 residues. CDR3 DNA: TGTGCCATCAGGACGACCGAGCACACTGAAGCTTTCTTT. It translates to CAIRTTEHTEAFF.

DNA for the CDR3: TGTGCCAGCAGCCTCCGTCTAGCGGGAGGACCAGATACGCAGTATTTT. Translating it yields CASSLRLAGGPDTQYF. The rearrangement joins TRBV27 to TRBJ2-3, with TRBD2 matching 11 bases. This CDR3 contains 16 residues. V was clipped by 6 bases and J by 4 bases; unmatched bases: 9. CDR1 MNHEY and CDR2 SMNVEV come from the germline V gene (reference sequence).

This chain joins TRBV7-3 and TRBJ2-1, with TRBD2 matching 10 bases. There are 16 residues in the CDR3. Germline V lookup: CDR1 SGHTA, CDR2 FQGTGA. V gave up 5 bases and J gave up 3 bases; unmatched junction bases: 7. CDR3 in amino acids: CASSLGGTSVYNEQFF. The DNA for the CDR3 is TGTGCCAGCAGCCTCGGCGGGACTAGCGTCTACAATGAGCAGTTCTTC. Drawing the rest from reference TRBV7-3 and TRBJ2-1, the complete variable domain is GAGVSQTPSNKVTEKGKYVELRCDPISGHTALYWYRQSLGQGPEFLIYFQGTGAADDSGLPNDRFFAVRPEGSVSTLKIQRTERGDSAVYLCASSLGGTSVYNEQFFGPGTRLTVL.